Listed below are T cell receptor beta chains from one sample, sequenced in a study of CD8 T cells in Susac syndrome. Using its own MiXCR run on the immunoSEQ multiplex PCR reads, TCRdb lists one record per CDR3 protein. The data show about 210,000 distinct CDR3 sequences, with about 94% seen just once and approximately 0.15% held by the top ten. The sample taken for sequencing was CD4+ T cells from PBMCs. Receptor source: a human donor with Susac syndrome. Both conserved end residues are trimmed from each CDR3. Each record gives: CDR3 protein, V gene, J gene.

cdr3_aa: ASSLVREETQY; v_call: TRBV7-2; j_call: TRBJ2-5
cdr3_aa: ASSEYGGENTEAF; v_call: TRBV25-1; j_call: TRBJ1-1
cdr3_aa: AWGTGVTSNIQY; v_call: TRBV30; j_call: TRBJ2-4
cdr3_aa: ASSLVSEQY; v_call: TRBV7-2; j_call: TRBJ2-7
cdr3_aa: ASSPRTGRNTIY; v_call: TRBV2; j_call: TRBJ1-3
cdr3_aa: ASSQEGGADTQY; v_call: TRBV4-3; j_call: TRBJ2-3
cdr3_aa: ATSRDGLASGNTIY; v_call: TRBV15; j_call: TRBJ1-3
cdr3_aa: ASRTETDYEQY; v_call: TRBV25-1; j_call: TRBJ2-7
cdr3_aa: ASTTGQDTEAF; v_call: TRBV6-6; j_call: TRBJ1-1
cdr3_aa: ASSSMPPGQNTGELF; v_call: TRBV5-4; j_call: TRBJ2-2
cdr3_aa: ASSVVADSYEQY; v_call: TRBV9; j_call: TRBJ2-7
cdr3_aa: ASSQDNSGAGGGWKTQY; v_call: TRBV4-2; j_call: TRBJ2-5
cdr3_aa: ASSQERGYGSEAF; v_call: TRBV4-3; j_call: TRBJ1-1
cdr3_aa: ATDWVENYEQY; v_call: TRBV21-1; j_call: TRBJ2-7
cdr3_aa: ASSYGAAGTSHEQY; v_call: TRBV6-5; j_call: TRBJ2-7
cdr3_aa: ASSFGSHYGYT; v_call: TRBV7-9; j_call: TRBJ1-2
cdr3_aa: ASSQGTVPGNEQF; v_call: TRBV3-1; j_call: TRBJ2-1
cdr3_aa: ASRRTGDTGELF; v_call: TRBV7-3; j_call: TRBJ2-2
cdr3_aa: ASSTIPPSGGSYEQY; v_call: TRBV25-1; j_call: TRBJ2-7
cdr3_aa: ASSGGTGGGETQY; v_call: TRBV5-1; j_call: TRBJ2-5
cdr3_aa: ASSQIQETQY; v_call: TRBV18; j_call: TRBJ2-5
cdr3_aa: SARDAQRGDYEQY; v_call: TRBV20-1; j_call: TRBJ2-7
cdr3_aa: ASSLIQGDTEAF; v_call: TRBV5-1; j_call: TRBJ1-1
cdr3_aa: ASTGTYNEQF; v_call: TRBV6-5; j_call: TRBJ2-1
cdr3_aa: SVAEGAPETQY; v_call: TRBV29-1; j_call: TRBJ2-5
cdr3_aa: ASNPVAGGPEF; v_call: TRBV10-1; j_call: TRBJ2-1